Listed below are T cell receptor beta chains from one sample, sequenced in a study of blood T cell repertoires in COVID-19. Assay: immunoSEQ multiplex PCR; the TCRdb copy retains only in-frame clones and omits some. The sample has about 39,000 clones, around 76% seen once; the top ten hold approximately 9%. Sequences were obtained from peripheral blood. The source is a man between 65 and 80 years old with active or convalescent COVID-19. Both conserved end residues are part of each CDR3. D genes are given only for firm matches. Expanded clones are given a class, and other clones once, few, many or no size at all.

J: TRBJ2-7
length: 13
D: .
size: .
V: TRBV12-3/TRBV12-4
DNA: TGTGCCAGCAGTTCGATAATGGCATACGAGCAGTACTTC
CDR3: CASSSIMAYEQYF

J: TRBJ2-1
length: 14
D: .
size: many
V: TRBV5-1
DNA: TGCGCCAGCAGCTTGGAAGGGAGACACAATGAGCAGTTCTTC
CDR3: CASSLEGRHNEQFF

J: TRBJ1-2
length: 13
D: TRBD1
size: .
V: TRBV12-3/TRBV12-4
DNA: TGTGCCAGCAGCACCGACAGGGGGAATGGCTACACCTTC
CDR3: CASSTDRGNGYTF

J: TRBJ2-7
length: 13
D: .
size: .
V: TRBV5-4
DNA: TGTGCCAGCAGCCGAGGACAGTTCTACGAGCAGTACTTC
CDR3: CASSRGQFYEQYF

J: TRBJ2-5
length: 12
D: .
size: .
V: TRBV2
DNA: TGTGCCAGCAGTGCGGGTGGGGAGACCCAGTACTTC
CDR3: CASSAGGETQYF

J: TRBJ2-5
length: 17
D: TRBD2
size: .
V: TRBV6-2/TRBV6-3
DNA: TGTGCCAGCAGTTATCATTCGCGCGCGGGGGGTTTGAAGACCCAGTACTTC
CDR3: CASSYHSRAGGLKTQYF

J: TRBJ2-5
length: 11
D: .
size: .
V: TRBV12-3/TRBV12-4
DNA: TGTGCCAGCAGTTTGAGGGAGACCCAGTACTTC
CDR3: CASSLRETQYF

J: TRBJ1-5
length: 15
D: TRBD1
size: few
V: TRBV5-5
DNA: TGTGCCAGCAGCTTGACAGGGGTGGCTGATCAGCCCCAGCATTTT
CDR3: CASSLTGVADQPQHF

J: TRBJ1-2
length: 13
D: .
size: .
V: TRBV28
DNA: TGTGCCAGCAGCCACGAGGTCTTCTATGGCTACACCTTC
CDR3: CASSHEVFYGYTF

J: TRBJ2-5
length: 14
D: TRBD1
size: .
V: TRBV19
DNA: TGTGCCACCCGACGTATGACAGGGGAAGAGACCCAGTACTTC
CDR3: CATRRMTGEETQYF

J: TRBJ1-4
length: 14
D: .
size: .
V: TRBV18
DNA: TGTGCCAGCTCACCAAGGGAGGCGGCCGGGGAACTGTTTTTT
CDR3: CASSPREAAGELFF

J: TRBJ1-4
length: 15
D: .
size: .
V: TRBV9
DNA: TGTGCCAGCAGCGTAGGGCACGGGTACGGTGAAAAACTGTTTTTT
CDR3: CASSVGHGYGEKLFF

J: TRBJ2-7
length: 13
D: TRBD2
size: .
V: TRBV30
DNA: TGTGCCTGGAGCCCCGGGGGGGGCTACGAGCAGTACTTC
CDR3: CAWSPGGGYEQYF

J: TRBJ2-1
length: 13
D: TRBD1
size: .
V: TRBV30
DNA: TGTGCCTGGATGCTACAGGGGGCGCATGAGCAGTTCTTC
CDR3: CAWMLQGAHEQFF

J: TRBJ2-3
length: 15
D: TRBD1
size: once
V: TRBV18
DNA: TGTGCCAGCTCACCCAGACAGGGAGCTCCAGATACGCAGTATTTT
CDR3: CASSPRQGAPDTQYF

J: TRBJ2-7
length: 14
D: TRBD2
size: .
V: TRBV3-1/TRBV3-2
DNA: TGTGCCAGCAGCCAAAACGCGGGGGTTAAAGAGCAGTACTTC
CDR3: CASSQNAGVKEQYF

J: TRBJ1-2
length: 15
D: .
size: .
V: TRBV6-6
DNA: TGTGCCAGCAGTTACGTCCACAGGGATTCGAATGGCTACACCTTC
CDR3: CASSYVHRDSNGYTF

J: TRBJ2-7
length: 14
D: .
size: .
V: TRBV18
DNA: TGTGCCAGCTCACCAGGGGCTATCATGGGCGAGCAGTACTTC
CDR3: CASSPGAIMGEQYF

J: TRBJ1-3
length: 17
D: .
size: .
V: TRBV5-1
DNA: TGCGCCAGCAGCCCCAGACAGGCGACCCTCTCTGGAAACACCATATATTTT
CDR3: CASSPRQATLSGNTIYF

J: TRBJ2-7
length: 15
D: TRBD1
size: .
V: TRBV5-1
DNA: TGCGCCAGCAGCTTGTTACAGGGGGTCTCCTACGAGCAGTACTTC
CDR3: CASSLLQGVSYEQYF

J: TRBJ1-5
length: 14
D: TRBD1
size: .
V: TRBV28
DNA: TGTGCCAGCAGCGACTCAGGGGGCGGTCAGCCCCAGCATTTT
CDR3: CASSDSGGGQPQHF

J: TRBJ2-7
length: 15
D: TRBD2
size: .
V: TRBV19
DNA: TGTGCCAGTAGTCCCTCGGGACTAGCGGGGGACGAGCAGTACTTC
CDR3: CASSPSGLAGDEQYF

J: TRBJ2-3
length: 15
D: TRBD1
size: .
V: TRBV9
DNA: TGTGCCAGCAGCAGACGGACAGGATTCACAGATACGCAGTATTTT
CDR3: CASSRRTGFTDTQYF

J: TRBJ2-2
length: 20
D: TRBD2
size: .
V: TRBV5-1
DNA: TGCGCCAGCAGCGACCAACCGGGACTAGCGGGGGGGCTCCACACCGGGGAGCTGTTTTTT
CDR3: CASSDQPGLAGGLHTGELFF

J: TRBJ2-7
length: 13
D: .
size: .
V: TRBV3-1/TRBV3-2
DNA: TGTGCCAGCAGCCAAGAGGGGGCTCAAGAGCAGTACTTC
CDR3: CASSQEGAQEQYF

J: TRBJ1-2
length: 16
D: .
size: .
V: TRBV30
DNA: TGTGCCTGGAGTGACCCCCTTCGGCGACTGATGAATGGCTACACCTTC
CDR3: CAWSDPLRRLMNGYTF